This section outlines one TCR beta chain sequence together with its context. Its specificity is unknown. The sample carries other DNA sequences with the same CDR3. Genomic DNA of every subset was divided equally among multiple immunoSEQ plates. Sequencing was performed with immunoSEQ multiplex PCR; in TCRdb, only in-frame clones are kept and a portion is missing. The table records roughly 590,000 clones, over 95% of them present only once. CD8 cells classed as naive were CD45RO-negative and positively selected for CCR7, excluding terminally differentiated effector memory CD45RA+ cells. The sample is drawn from a study of shared clonotypes between healthy human individuals. Study-level results: Enrolling few donors narrowed the genetic and exposure-history diversity that was represented.

The CDR3 sequence is 14 residues long. Germline CDR1 reads SGHRS; CDR2 reads YFSETQ. Trimming cost V 1 base and J 2 bases, with 7 bases left between them. This rearrangement joins TRBV5-1 to TRBJ2-1; D is unclear. The material sequenced was naive CD8+ T cells sorted from blood. The source of this sequence is a woman in her twenties or thirties in good health. CDR3 region: CASSLSGPYNEQFF. CDR3 DNA sequence: TGCGCCAGCAGCTTGAGTGGGCCCTACAATGAGCAGTTCTTC.